The clone carrying this T cell receptor beta chain was recorded a few times. No antigen is known for it. The junction differs from germline at one of its ends, possibly a read error. This sample was taken from a study of molecular identifiers for immune sequencing clone quantification. The overall study: For replicates, RNA isolated from roughly 21,000 or 96,000 naive CD8 cells was divided into five portions, of which four were sequenced.

The authors sorted naive CD8 T cells as CD8+CD4-CCR7+CD45RA+. The CDR3 length is 16 residues. CDR1 and CDR2 (germline): SGHRS, YFSETQ. From the PCR reads, TCRdb called clonotypes with MiXCR, one entry per CDR3 protein. This table has about 510,000 distinct CDR3 sequences, around 25% appearing once. Overall study results and limits: Identical barcode-sharing TCR molecules could lead to underestimated sizes for highly expanded clones. Effector cells had over 97% of their molecules in clones above 20 RNA copies, while naive cells had under 1%.

The chain joins TRBV5-1 to TRBJ1-1; D uncertain. This TCR was recovered from a human donor in good health. Some libraries in this study had Jurkat cell RNA spiked in. The source material was naive CD8+ T cells from blood, with Jurkat cell RNA spiked in. Subset given: FACS-sorted CD8+CD4-CCR7+CD45RA+ naive T cells. The CDR3 DNA is TGCGCCAGCAGCTCACGCCTGGACGGCCAGAACACTGAAGTTTTCTTT. Amino acid sequence: CASSSRLDGQNTEVFF.